This TCR beta chain is drawn from a study of post-analysis software for immune sequencing data. Study-level findings and limits: Patients showed TRBV5-6, TRBV5-1 and TRBV20-1 among five TRBV segments more frequent than in controls.

This CDR3 spans 12 amino acids. In germline, CDR1 is SQVTM, CDR2 ANQGSEA. V was pared by 7 bases and J by 3 bases, with 9 bases between. This clonotype was picked up a small number of times. Its cognate antigen is unknown. Prepared TCR beta cDNA libraries contained unique molecular identifiers. Using its own MiXCR run on the PCR reads, TCRdb lists one record per CDR3 protein. In the table there are approximately 570,000 distinct CDR3 sequences, roughly 47% of which are singletons. V gene TRBV29-1 combines with J gene TRBJ2-2; either TRBD1 or TRBD2 may supply D (5 bases each). Sequencing was done on a sample of blood. This clonotype was sampled from a girl aged 5-17 years with multiple sclerosis. The CDR3 DNA follows: TGCAGCGGGGGACGGGACACCGGGGAGCTGTTTTTT. Translation gives CSGGRDTGELFF.